The entry that follows covers one T cell receptor (beta chain) sequence. Its target is unknown. V dropped 4 bases and J dropped 0 bases, with 9 bases sitting between them. This CDR3 has 14 amino acids. Germline CDR1 reads LGHNA; CDR2 reads YSLEER. This sample was included in a study of blood T cells in healthy people across ages. The wider study: Through template switching, about one barcoded beta molecule was captured per two T cells, as measured in model experiments.

Broader study findings: Among T cells, TCR beta diversity per million cells dropped roughly linearly as age rose.

Sample-barcoded 5' priming and a J-beta primer mix drove a second PCR of about 6 to 12 cycles. A tag from a template-switch adaptor with 12 random nucleotides marked each cDNA molecule. TCRdb processed the 5' RACE reads anew with MiXCR; each CDR3 protein has one entry. The sample yields 1.5 million to 1.8 million distinct CDR3 sequences, approximately 39% seen once. The authors isolated at least 6.5 million PBMCs per sample. The chain has TRBV4-3 and TRBJ1-1, with D uncertain. The sequenced sample was blood. The receptor's source is a young woman in good health. The CDR3 nucleotides are TGCGCCAGCAGCCCCTGGGCGGTGAACACTGAAGCTTTCTTT. The encoded protein is CASSPWAVNTEAFF.